This TCR beta chain was identified in a study of PD-L1 blockade in urothelial cancer. The CDR3 covers 12 residues. In germline, CDR1 is MNHEY, CDR2 SMNVEV (reference sequence). V was cut by 4 bases and J by 0 bases, with 3 bases left in between. Repertoires were generated with immunoSEQ multiplex PCR, while TCRdb's copy carries only in-frame clones and drops some. The data show about 80,000 clones, about 85% seen once. The receptor was derived from a woman aged 70-85 years with urothelial cancer. The sequencing here drew on PBMCs, taken around atezolizumab (anti-PD-L1) treatment. The rearrangement joins TRBV27 to TRBJ1-1; the D is unclear. The CDR3 sequence: CASSSVNTEAFF. DNA of the CDR3: TGTGCCAGCAGTTCCGTGAACACTGAAGCTTTCTTT.